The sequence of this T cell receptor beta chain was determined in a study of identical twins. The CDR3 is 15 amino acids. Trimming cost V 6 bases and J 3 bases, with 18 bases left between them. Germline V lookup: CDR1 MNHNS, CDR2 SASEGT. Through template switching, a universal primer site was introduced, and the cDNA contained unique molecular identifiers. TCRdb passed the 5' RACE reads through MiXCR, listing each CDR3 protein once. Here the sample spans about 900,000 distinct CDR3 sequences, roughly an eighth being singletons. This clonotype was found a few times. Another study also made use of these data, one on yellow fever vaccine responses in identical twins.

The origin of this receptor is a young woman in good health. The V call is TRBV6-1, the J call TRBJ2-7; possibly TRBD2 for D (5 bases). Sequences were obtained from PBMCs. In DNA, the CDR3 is TGTGCCAGCAGAAAATATACCGGGGTTATCTACGAGCAGTACTTC. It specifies CASRKYTGVIYEQYF.